This T cell receptor (beta chain) came from a study of control samples from healthy donors and cancer patients. Sequenced by immunoSEQ multiplex PCR; TCRdb stores in-frame clones only, minus some. The sample yields over 55,000 clones, under 95% seen once. V shed 0 bases and J shed 3 bases, with 9 bases lying between them. In germline, CDR1 is LNHNV, CDR2 YYDKDF (reference sequence). The CDR3 is made up of 15 amino acids. The rearrangement links TRBV15 to TRBJ1-5; D gene uncertain. Sequencing was performed on PBMCs. This clonotype was obtained from a man in his thirties or forties with colorectal cancer. The CDR3 sequence is CATSRDGRPNQPQHF. The CDR3 nucleotides read TGTGCCACCAGCAGAGATGGACGGCCCAATCAGCCCCAGCATTTT.